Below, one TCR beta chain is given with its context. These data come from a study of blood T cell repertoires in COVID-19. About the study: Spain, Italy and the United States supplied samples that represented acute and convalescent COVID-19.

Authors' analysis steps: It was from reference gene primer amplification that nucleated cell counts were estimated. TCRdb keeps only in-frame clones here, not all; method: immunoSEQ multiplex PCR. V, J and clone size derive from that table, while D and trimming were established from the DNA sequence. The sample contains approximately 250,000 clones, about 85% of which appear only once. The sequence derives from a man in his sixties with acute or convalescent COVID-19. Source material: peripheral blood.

Here the CDR3 DNA reads TGTGCCATCAGGACTAGCGGGACTCGAGATACGCAGTATTTT. Translating gives CAIRTSGTRDTQYF. This chain uses TRBV10-3 with TRBJ2-3, with 11 positions matching TRBD2. Trimming cost V 6 bases and J 5 bases; bases outside gene matches: 4. The CDR3 contains 14 residues. CDR1 and CDR2 from the germline V gene are ENHRY and SYGVKD.